Each of the 20 T cell receptor beta chains below was sequenced from the same sample in a study of shared clonotypes between healthy human individuals. The data were produced by immunoSEQ multiplex PCR, yet TCRdb's version contains in-frame clones alone and is incomplete. The sample yields 2 million to 2.5 million clones, roughly 96% seen once. Input material: naive CD4+ T cells sorted from blood. The subset here: CD45RA+ positively selected. The receptors were gathered from a man younger than 30 in good health.

CDR3 loop: CASSGRWLAGSNEQFF. The CDR3 DNA is TGTGCCAGCAGTGGCAGGTGGCTAGCGGGAAGCAATGAGCAGTTCTTC. This chain uses TRBV2 with TRBJ2-1, with 9 bases identical to TRBD2. Losses at the gene ends were 4 bases for V and 6 bases for J; bases not matched to a gene: 10. Per germline, CDR1 SNHLY and CDR2 FYNNEI. The CDR3 runs 16 residues.

The V and J genes are TRBV18 and TRBJ2-7; D may match TRBD1 or TRBD2 (5 bases each). Germline CDR1 is KGHSH and CDR2 is LQKENI. With 2 bases removed from V and 13 bases from J, the gap between germline ends came to 18 bases. The length of the CDR3 is 13 residues. The CDR3 here is CASSPIGGTDPYF. CDR3 sequence (DNA): TGTGCCAGCTCACCAATTGGGGGAACGGACCCATACTTC.

V usage is TRBV6-5 and J usage is TRBJ2-2; D is tentatively TRBD1 or TRBD2 (5 bases each). V was trimmed by 1 base and J by 2 bases, leaving 11 bases between them. The germline gives CDR1 MNHEY, CDR2 SVGAGI. This CDR3 spans 16 amino acids. The CDR3 protein is CASSYFNRGNTGELFF. The CDR3 DNA follows: TGTGCCAGCAGTTACTTTAATCGGGGCAACACCGGGGAGCTGTTTTTT.

V gene TRBV29-1 combines with J gene TRBJ2-5; 7 nucleotides align to TRBD2. J lost 13 bases, V lost 1 base, and 9 bases had no gene match. The CDR3 totals 12 residues. The germline gives CDR1 SQVTM, CDR2 ANQGSEA. CDR3 DNA: TGCAGCGTTGAAGGGCAAATGGGGGGGTGGTACTTC. It encodes CSVEGQMGGWYF.

Worth noting for this clone: Within the sample, other DNA sequences also encode this same CDR3. The V gene is TRBV19, the J gene TRBJ1-4; D may be TRBD1 (5 bases). The CDR3 sequence is 15 residues long. Germline values: CDR1 LNHDA, CDR2 SQIVND (reference sequence). V lost 3 bases to trimming and J lost 0 bases, with 8 bases between them. CDR3 residues: CASSIGGATNEKLFF. In nucleotides, the CDR3 is TGTGCCAGTAGTATCGGGGGGGCAACTAATGAAAAACTGTTTTTT.

The chain links TRBV27 to TRBJ1-5; D call uncertain. V shed 6 bases and J shed 3 bases, with 6 bases lying between them. Germline loops: CDR1 MNHEY, CDR2 SMNVEV (reference sequence). This CDR3 spans 12 amino acids. The CDR3 DNA sequence: TGTGCCAGCAGAAAAGCCAATCAGCCCCAGCATTTT. The encoded protein is CASRKANQPQHF.

As for this clone: At the DNA level, this CDR3 is encoded by other sequences in the same sample as well. In DNA, the CDR3 is TGTGCCAGCAGTTCCAGGGAGACCCAGTACTTC. Encoded protein: CASSSRETQYF. This sequence joins TRBV6-5 and TRBJ2-5; D is undetermined. The CDR3 length is 11 residues. Trimming took 4 bases from V and 5 from J, leaving 5 bases between them. CDR1 is MNHEY, CDR2 SVGAGI, per germline.

This clone was recorded once. CDR3 loop: CASSYTSPTIYNEQFF. Written as DNA, the CDR3 is TGTGCCAGCAGCTACACTAGTCCCACGATCTACAATGAGCAGTTCTTC. The chain is built from TRBV7-2 and TRBJ2-1; D may be TRBD2 (5 bases). This CDR3 has 16 amino acids. The V end lost 4 bases, the J end lost 3 bases, and 16 bases lay between the germline ends. Germline CDR1 SGHTA, CDR2 FQGNSA.

This clone was seen just once. The CDR3 DNA is TGCGCCAGCAGCGGGGGACTAGCGGGAGGTTACAATGAGCAGTTCTTC. This sequence encodes CASSGGLAGGYNEQFF. V usage is TRBV5-1 and J usage is TRBJ2-1; 15 bases are a match to TRBD2. V lost 4 bases, J lost 4 bases, and 3 bases stayed unmatched. Germline V gives CDR1 SGHRS, CDR2 YFSETQ. The CDR3 runs 16 residues.

The chain joins TRBV4-2 to TRBJ2-2; 9 positions agree with TRBD2. J gave up 0 bases and V 1 base, and 6 bases lay outside the gene matches. This CDR3 has 18 residues. Germline V gene sequence: CDR1 LGHNA, CDR2 YNFKEQ. CDR3 region: CASSQGRLAGTNTGELFF. DNA of the CDR3: TGTGCCAGCAGCCAAGGTAGGCTAGCGGGAACGAACACCGGGGAGCTGTTTTTT.

V and J are TRBV7-8 and TRBJ2-5; D is possibly TRBD2 (6 bases). V was cut by 3 bases and J by 1 base, with 12 bases left in between. The CDR3 spans 15 residues. Germline V gives CDR1 SGHVS, CDR2 FQNEAQ. The DNA of the CDR3 is TGTGCCAGCAGCTTTCTGGGACTGGGCCAAGAGACCCAGTACTTC. This gives the protein CASSFLGLGQETQYF.

This rearrangement joins TRBV5-1 to TRBJ1-3, with D uncertain. Per the germline V gene, CDR1 is SGHRS and CDR2 is YFSETQ. Trimming removed 3 bases at V and 6 bases at J, with 13 bases between. The CDR3 consists of 14 residues. DNA for the CDR3: TGCGCCAGCAGCTCCGGAGTCTCTCAAAACACCATATATTTT. Translated, it gives CASSSGVSQNTIYF.

The gene calls are TRBV5-4 and TRBJ2-2; possibly TRBD1 for D (5 bases). This CDR3 is 14 amino acids long. The V gene lost 6 bases and the J gene lost 2 bases, with 11 bases spanning the gap. The germline V gene has CDR1 SGHNT and CDR2 YYREEE (reference sequence). CDR3 loop: CASTPGQNTGELFF. The CDR3 coding sequence is TGTGCCAGCACCCCCGGACAAAACACCGGGGAGCTGTTTTTT.

The chain recombines TRBV5-8 with TRBJ2-4; perhaps TRBD1 as D (5 bases). In germline, CDR1 is SGHTS, CDR2 YDEGEE. CDR3 length: 16 residues. The germline V and J ends were trimmed by 4 bases and 0 bases, with 14 bases remaining between them. CDR3 in DNA: TGTGCCAGCAGCCCCCAGGGTTATGGAGCCAAAAACATTCAGTACTTC. Translating gives CASSPQGYGAKNIQYF.

This clone was found once. The chain carries TRBV7-2 and TRBJ1-6; no clear D gene. Germline CDR1 is SGHTA and CDR2 is FQGNSA. CDR3 length: 11 residues. The V end lost 6 bases, the J end lost 9 bases, and 6 bases lay between the germline ends. CDR3: CASRSGSPLHF. The CDR3 DNA follows: TGTGCCAGCAGGTCCGGTTCACCCCTCCACTTT.

Note on this clone: Other nucleotide sequences in the sample specify the same CDR3. The V and J genes are TRBV30 and TRBJ1-1; no reliable D call. Germline CDR1 and CDR2: GTSNPN and SVGIG (reference sequence). This CDR3 has 13 amino acids. Trimming took 2 bases from V and 3 from J, leaving 10 bases between them. The CDR3 coding sequence is TGTGCCTGGAGTTCAGATACTTACACTGAAGCTTTCTTT. This gives the protein CAWSSDTYTEAFF. Based on the CDR3 plus reference TRBV30 and TRBJ1-1, the full variable domain is SQTIHQWPATLVQPVGSPLSLECTVEGTSNPNLYWYRQAAGRGLQLLFYSVGIGQISSEVPQNLSASRPQDRQFILSSKKLLLSDSGFYLCAWSSDTYTEAFFGQGTRLTVV.

The rearrangement links TRBV28 to TRBJ1-4; 10 bases fit TRBD1. Trimming cost V 5 bases and J 5 bases; bases outside gene matches: 11. Germline CDR1 is MDHEN and CDR2 is SYDVKM. This CDR3 has 17 residues. This CDR3 reads CASSPVGTGVRNEKLFF. DNA of the CDR3: TGTGCCAGCAGTCCGGTTGGGACAGGGGTTCGGAATGAAAAACTGTTTTTT.

This chain links TRBV21-1 with TRBJ1-1; TRBD1 is the table's D call and was not checked against the DNA. TRBV21-1 represents a pseudogene. This CDR3 region has 17 residues. In nucleotides, the CDR3 is TGTGCCAGCAGACCCCTGGGCAGGGCTCCCATGAACACTGAAGCTTTCTTT. It yields the protein CASRPLGRAPMNTEAFF.

V gene TRBV28 combines with J gene TRBJ2-7, with D possibly TRBD2 on 6 matching bases. Germline assignment: CDR1 MDHEN and CDR2 SYDVKM. The CDR3 is 14 residues long. Trimming removed 7 bases from V and 1 base from J, with 14 bases in between. The CDR3 region has the DNA TGTGCCAGCACCCCAAGACGGGGGTCCTACGAGCAGTACTTC. This encodes CASTPRRGSYEQYF.

This chain links TRBV5-4 with TRBJ1-3, with 7 bases matching TRBD1. The CDR3 has 15 amino acids. V lost 4 bases to trimming and J lost 0 bases; unmatched junction nucleotides: 4. Germline lookup yields CDR1 SGHNT and CDR2 YYREEE (reference sequence). The CDR3 DNA reads as TGTGCCAGCAGCCCGGGGACAGCCTCTGGAAACACCATATATTTT. Its translation is CASSPGTASGNTIYF.